A few counts support the clone carrying this TCR beta chain. Antigen: not known. CDR3 length equals 12 residues. CDR1 is SGHRS and CDR2 is YFSETQ in the germline V gene. V was shortened by 7 bases and J by 4 bases, with 8 bases between the two germline ends. The diagnoses drew upon clinical symptoms, serum thyroxine and TRAb, thyroid ultrasound and orbital computed tomography. The entry originates in a study of T cells in Graves' hyperthyroidism and ophthalmopathy. Looking at the study overall: Peripheral blood samples were taken at initial diagnosis, prior to any treatment. Whole-study results and caveats: By a 13 V-J model, ophthalmopathy was set apart from stable hyperthyroidism.

Using RNA transcripts as the source, TCR beta CDR3 regions were amplified. Using the HTBI primer set, a first-round RT-PCR was run on the TCR CDR3. TCRdb passed the multiplex PCR reads through MiXCR, listing each CDR3 protein once. The sample yields about 610,000 distinct CDR3 sequences, about 16% seen once. V and J are TRBV5-1 and TRBJ2-2; TRBD2 might be the D (6 bases). Source material: blood. The source of this sequence is a woman aged 40 to 50 with Graves' ophthalmopathy. Here the CDR3 reads CASAGPTGELFF. DNA of the CDR3: TGCGCCAGCGCGGGACCCACCGGGGAGCTGTTTTTT.